This TCR beta chain came from a study of T-cell memory formation after mild COVID-19 (dated by TCRdb to the early 2020s). About the full investigation: TCR sequence clusters from the two donors were found to be largely donor specific. Longitudinal TCRalpha and TCRbeta repertoire sequencing tracked T-cell clones expanding and contracting after mild COVID-19 in two donors. Two young, previously healthy adult volunteers, one female and one male, were included in the cohort.

Of note for this clonotype: Its specific antigen is unknown. Per-base qualities were not stored, and no clone one base away is much larger.

V ends up 2 bases short and J 5 bases short, with an unmatched junction base count of 3. For CDR1 and CDR2, the germline V gene lists SGHRS and YFSETQ. The CDR3 sequence holds 14 residues, the cysteine and phenylalanine included. Left in the record is the CDR3 DNA by itself, 42 bases read in frame from the first base. Ficoll-Paque density gradient centrifugation was used to isolate PBMCs. Paper-wide results and their limitations: The second-wave clones that peaked on day 37 were not confirmed to be SARS-CoV-2 specific. Contracting CD4+ clones turned up mainly in the CM and EM memory subsets, whereas EMRA was where CD8+ clones were enriched. The study covered only a couple of mild cases, and larger cohorts including severe cases with pre-infection samples were considered necessary. From day 15 to 85, contracting clones showed balanced CD4/CD8 phenotypes, whereas a second wave of clones that expanded from day 15 to 37 leaned towards CD4+. The detection of some responding clones in pre-infection memory suggests that pre-existing cross-reactive memory T cells joined the SARS-CoV-2 response.

These reads were obtained on an Illumina NovaSeq 6000. cDNA libraries for TCRalpha and TCRbeta were prepared by 5'RACE using constant-segment primers, with sample barcodes and unique molecular identifiers added. Trizol reagent was used to extract RNA from every sample. Amplification of the libraries took two PCR steps, and the second step added a second sample barcode plus Illumina TruSeq adapters. Libraries were sequenced on an Illumina NovaSeq with 2 x 150 bp paired-end reads. In the original analysis: With migec v1.2.7, reads were demultiplexed and then collapsed into UMI-guided consensus sequences. Using mixcr v2.1.11, UMI consensuses were aligned to TRA and TRB V and J templates and then assembled into clonotypes. A clonotype was counted as expanded or contracted only when both edgeR and NoisET called the clonotype significant, with the noise models trained on biological replicates. For edgeR calls, the thresholds were a false discovery rate-adjusted p below 0.01 and a log2 fold-change of 1. PCA with hierarchical clustering of max-normalized trajectories of the 1000 most abundant clonotypes was used as exploratory dynamics analysis. The CD4 or CD8 phenotype of responding clones was assigned using the separately sequenced CD4+ and CD8+ repertoires. TCRdb reprocessing: public reads trimmed at Q25 with fastp, clones called with MiXCR, in-frame beta chains kept. CDR3 protein duplicates are merged, each entry listing the most common genes and DNA. These V and J calls derive from TCRdb rather than the authors' analysis. This sample gives some 300,000 distinct CDR3 sequences in total; 20% to 25% of them show up just once. Roughly a fifth of the sample belongs to the ten largest clones.

The sequence links TRBV5-1 to TRBJ2-1, with 8 middle bases fitting TRBD2. Sequenced material: PBMCs or a T cell subset sorted from them (not recorded which). The sequence derives from a man aged 18 to 30 who had mild COVID-19 (a few samples of this study predate the infection). The sample titles of this study are shuffled in the database, so cell type and time point are left out; the donor was told from shared clones. This receptor has the CDR3 CASSFGGDHNEQFF. The bases read TGCGCCAGCAGCTTCGGGGGGGATCACAATGAGCAGTTCTTC.